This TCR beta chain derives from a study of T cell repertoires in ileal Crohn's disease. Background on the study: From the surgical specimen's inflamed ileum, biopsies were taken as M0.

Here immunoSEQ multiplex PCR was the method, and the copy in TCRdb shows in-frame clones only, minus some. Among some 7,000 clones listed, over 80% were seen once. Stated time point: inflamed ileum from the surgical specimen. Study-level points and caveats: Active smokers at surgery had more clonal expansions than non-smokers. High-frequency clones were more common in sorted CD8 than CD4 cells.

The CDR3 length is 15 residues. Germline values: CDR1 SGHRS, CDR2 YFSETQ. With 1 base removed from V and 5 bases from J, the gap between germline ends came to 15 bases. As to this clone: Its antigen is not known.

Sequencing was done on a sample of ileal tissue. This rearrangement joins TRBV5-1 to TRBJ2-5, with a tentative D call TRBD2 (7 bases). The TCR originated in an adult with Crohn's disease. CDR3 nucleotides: TGCGCCAGCAGCTTGACGGGCAGGGGAGGGGAGACCCAGTACTTC. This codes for CASSLTGRGGETQYF.